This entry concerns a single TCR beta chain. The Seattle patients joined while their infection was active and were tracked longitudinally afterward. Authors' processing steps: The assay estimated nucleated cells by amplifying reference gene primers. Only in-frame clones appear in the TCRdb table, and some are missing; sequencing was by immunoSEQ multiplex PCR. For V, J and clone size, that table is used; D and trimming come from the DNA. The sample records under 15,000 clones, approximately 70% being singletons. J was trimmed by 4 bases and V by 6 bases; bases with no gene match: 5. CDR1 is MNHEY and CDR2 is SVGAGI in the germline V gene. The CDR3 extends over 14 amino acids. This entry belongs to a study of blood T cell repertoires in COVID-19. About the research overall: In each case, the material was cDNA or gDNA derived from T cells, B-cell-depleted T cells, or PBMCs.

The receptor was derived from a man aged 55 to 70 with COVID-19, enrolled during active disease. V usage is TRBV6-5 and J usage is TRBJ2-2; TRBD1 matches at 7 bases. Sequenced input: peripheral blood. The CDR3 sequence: CASRTGKGTGELFF. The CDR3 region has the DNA TGTGCCAGCAGGACAGGGAAGGGCACCGGGGAGCTGTTTTTT.